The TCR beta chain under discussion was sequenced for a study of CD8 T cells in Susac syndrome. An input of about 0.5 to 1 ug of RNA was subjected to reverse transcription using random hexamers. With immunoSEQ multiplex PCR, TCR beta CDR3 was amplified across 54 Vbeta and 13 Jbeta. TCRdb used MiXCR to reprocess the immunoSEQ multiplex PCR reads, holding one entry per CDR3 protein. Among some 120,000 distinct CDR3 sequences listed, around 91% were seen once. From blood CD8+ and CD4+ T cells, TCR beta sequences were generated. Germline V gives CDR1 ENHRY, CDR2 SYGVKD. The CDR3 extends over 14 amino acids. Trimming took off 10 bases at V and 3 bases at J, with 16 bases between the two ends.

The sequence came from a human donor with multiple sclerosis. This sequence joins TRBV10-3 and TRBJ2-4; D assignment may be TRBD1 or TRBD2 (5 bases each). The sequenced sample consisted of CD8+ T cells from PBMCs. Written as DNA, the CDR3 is TGTGCCACTAAGGGATTGGGGGACAAAAACATTCAGTACTTC. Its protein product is CATKGLGDKNIQYF.